Listed below are T cell receptor beta chains from one sample, sequenced in a study of cytotoxic CD8 clonotypes in ibrutinib-treated CLL. Repertoires were generated with immunoSEQ multiplex PCR, while TCRdb's copy carries only in-frame clones and drops some. The sample lists hundreds of thousands of clones, roughly 70% occurring once. The material was PBMCs, obtained after 36 months of ibrutinib treatment. The receptors were sampled from a human donor with chronic lymphocytic leukemia. Each CDR3 is given with its conserved first and last residue. D genes are given only for firm matches. Size is stated for part of the rows, as once, few or many counts, or as a class when the clone is expanded.

length | J | D | V | size | DNA | CDR3
15 | TRBJ1-3 | - | TRBV6-5 | - | TGTGCCAGCAGTTACACAACAGGGTCCGGAAACACCATATATTTT | CASSYTTGSGNTIYF
15 | TRBJ2-7 | - | TRBV12-2 | - | TGTGCAAGTCGTCGAGCGCCTCGTACTATGAACGAGCAGTACTTC | CASRRAPRTMNEQYF
17 | TRBJ2-2 | - | TRBV5-4 | - | TGTGCCAGCAGCTTAGATCCGGGACGGGCGAACACCGGGGAGCTGTTTTTT | CASSLDPGRANTGELFF
16 | TRBJ1-2 | TRBD1 | TRBV4-2 | - | TGTGCCAGCAGCTCGCCCGGGACAGGTGGGAGCTATGGCTACACCTTC | CASSSPGTGGSYGYTF
13 | TRBJ1-2 | - | TRBV4-1 | few | TGCGCCAGTCGAGCGGGGGCCGACTATGGCTACACCTTC | CASRAGADYGYTF
16 | TRBJ2-2 | - | TRBV9 | few | TGTGCCAGCAGCGTAGAGATCAGGGCGAACACCGGGGAGCTGTTTTTT | CASSVEIRANTGELFF
20 | TRBJ2-1 | TRBD1 | TRBV7-3 | few | TGTGCCAGCAGCTTAATTGGCCCGACTGCGACAGGGTGGACGGCTAATGAGCAGTTCTTC | CASSLIGPTATGWTANEQFF
14 | TRBJ2-7 | - | TRBV4-3 | - | TGCGCCAGCAGCCAAGTCTTAGGACCCTACGAGCAGTACTTC | CASSQVLGPYEQYF
14 | TRBJ2-7 | TRBD1 | TRBV19 | - | TGTGCCAGTAGTCCTCCGGGACAGGCCTACGAGCAGTACTTC | CASSPPGQAYEQYF
14 | TRBJ1-6 | - | TRBV19 | few | TGTGCCAGTACCATCAGGGGTGGGTATTCACCCCTCCACTTT | CASTIRGGYSPLHF
14 | TRBJ1-2 | - | TRBV7-9 | - | TGTGCCAGCAGCGAAGGACAAGGGCCCTATGGCTACACCTTC | CASSEGQGPYGYTF
15 | TRBJ1-1 | - | TRBV11-2 | - | TGTGCCAGCAGCTTAGGGACTGGGTCGGACACTGAAGCTTTCTTT | CASSLGTGSDTEAFF
16 | TRBJ1-3 | - | TRBV19 | - | TGTGCCAGTAGTCCGACATTCGGGGGGACTAGAAACACCATATATTTT | CASSPTFGGTRNTIYF
14 | TRBJ2-3 | TRBD2 | TRBV6-4 | - | TGTGCCAGCAGTGACAGCGGGGGGCCAGATACGCAGTATTTT | CASSDSGGPDTQYF
15 | TRBJ1-2 | - | TRBV7-9 | - | TGTGCCAGCAGCTTTATACTCAGGGCTAACTATGGCTACACCTTC | CASSFILRANYGYTF
13 | TRBJ2-7 | - | TRBV7-6 | few | TGTGCCAGCAGCTTACAACCCAAGAACGAGCAGTACTTC | CASSLQPKNEQYF
11 | TRBJ1-2 | - | TRBV29-1 | once | TGCAGCGTTGAATTGAACTATGGCTACACCTTC | CSVELNYGYTF
16 | TRBJ1-1 | - | TRBV2 | - | TGTGCCAGCATCCTTCTGGACAGACCAATGAACACTGAAGCTTTCTTT | CASILLDRPMNTEAFF
16 | TRBJ1-2 | - | TRBV9 | few | TGTGCCAGCAGCTCCTCGAGCGGGGCTGGGGGCTATGGCTACACCTTC | CASSSSSGAGGYGYTF
15 | TRBJ1-5 | - | TRBV27 | many | TGTGCCAGCAGTTTATCGGTCAGCCGCAATCAGCCCCAGCATTTT | CASSLSVSRNQPQHF
14 | TRBJ1-6 | - | TRBV2 | - | TGTGCCAGCAGTGCCGGGGGGGTTAATTCACCCCTCCACTTT | CASSAGGVNSPLHF
17 | TRBJ2-2 | TRBD1 | TRBV5-8 | - | TGTGCCAGCAGCGAGGGACAGTACTATACCTACACCGGGGAGCTGTTTTTT | CASSEGQYYTYTGELFF
14 | TRBJ2-1 | TRBD1 | TRBV2 | - | TGTGCCAGCGCCGGGACAGGGGTCTACAATGAGCAGTTCTTC | CASAGTGVYNEQFF
16 | TRBJ2-1 | TRBD2 | TRBV11-3 | once | TGTGCCAGCAGCTTAGATCATGCGGGAGGTTACAATGAGCAGTTCTTC | CASSLDHAGGYNEQFF
13 | TRBJ2-7 | TRBD1 | TRBV7-8 | - | TGTGCCAGCAGCTTCACAGGGGTCTACGAGCAGTACTTC | CASSFTGVYEQYF
12 | TRBJ2-1 | - | TRBV27 | - | TGTGCCAGCCGGGACACGGGCAATGAGCAGTTCTTC | CASRDTGNEQFF
14 | TRBJ1-2 | - | TRBV6-5 | - | TGTGCCAGCAGTTCCACCCCAGGGTGGAATGGCTACACCTTC | CASSSTPGWNGYTF
18 | TRBJ1-2 | TRBD1 | TRBV4-1 | - | TGCGCCAGCAGCCAAGGGACAGGGGGATTGGGAAGAGGGTATGGCTACACCTTC | CASSQGTGGLGRGYGYTF
13 | TRBJ2-5 | - | TRBV5-1 | - | TGCGCCAGCTGGAGCGGAGCTAGAGAGACCCAGTACTTC | CASWSGARETQYF
16 | TRBJ2-2 | - | TRBV11-2 | - | TGTGCCAGCAGCTTCTTAGGGGCGCGATCCCCCGGGGAGCTGTTTTTT | CASSFLGARSPGELFF
15 | TRBJ1-1 | TRBD1 | TRBV27 | once | TGTGCCAGCAGTTTCGGAGACAGGGTGAACACTGAAGCTTTCTTT | CASSFGDRVNTEAFF
13 | TRBJ1-6 | TRBD1 | TRBV6-5 | - | TGTGCCAGTGGGACAGACAGTAATTCACCCCTCCACTTT | CASGTDSNSPLHF
18 | TRBJ2-3 | TRBD1 | TRBV27 | - | TGTGCCAGCAGTCCCCTCCCCGGGACAGGGGGCGACCCAGATACGCAGTATTTT | CASSPLPGTGGDPDTQYF
11 | TRBJ2-1 | - | TRBV11-1 | few | TGTGCCAGCAGCTTGGCTAGCGAGCAGTTCTTC | CASSLASEQFF
15 | TRBJ2-7 | - | TRBV4-1 | - | TGCGCCAGCAGCCCCAACTTCCCCCAGAGCTACGAGCAGTACTTC | CASSPNFPQSYEQYF
12 | TRBJ2-2 | - | TRBV6-5 | - | TGTGCCAGCAGTTACGGTCGCGGGGAGCTGTTTTTT | CASSYGRGELFF
14 | TRBJ2-2 | - | TRBV27 | - | TGTGCCAGCAGTTTATTCGCAGGGAGTGGGGAGCTGTTTTTT | CASSLFAGSGELFF
16 | TRBJ2-5 | TRBD1 | TRBV7-2 | - | TGTGCCAGCAGCTCCGGGGGCCGGACAGGGCTAAAGACCCAGTACTTC | CASSSGGRTGLKTQYF
16 | TRBJ1-6 | - | TRBV2 | - | TGTGCCAGCAGTGAGATAGAGGACCCCTATAATTCACCCCTCCACTTT | CASSEIEDPYNSPLHF
15 | TRBJ1-5 | - | TRBV9 | - | TGTGCCAGCAGCGAAGGGGGGGGAAACAATCAGCCCCAGCATTTT | CASSEGGGNNQPQHF
19 | TRBJ1-6 | TRBD1 | TRBV15 | - | TGTGCCACCAGCAGAGAATATCCGGGACAGGCGATCTATAATTCACCCCTCCACTTT | CATSREYPGQAIYNSPLHF
18 | TRBJ2-7 | - | TRBV28 | - | TGTGCCAGCAGTTTGTGGCCTAGCAGACATCGGAGCTCCTACGAGCAGTACTTC | CASSLWPSRHRSSYEQYF
16 | TRBJ2-7 | - | TRBV7-2 | - | TGTGCCAGCTCCGTAAATAGAGGGGGTAAGGCCTACGAGCAGTACTTC | CASSVNRGGKAYEQYF
15 | TRBJ2-3 | TRBD2 | TRBV7-7 | - | TGTGCCAGCAGCCCGATGAACGGGGCGGGGGAGAGGCAGTATTTT | CASSPMNGAGERQYF
14 | TRBJ2-6 | - | TRBV27 | - | TGTGCCAGCAGTTTATCTGCTGGGGCCAACGTCCTGACTTTC | CASSLSAGANVLTF
13 | TRBJ2-3 | - | TRBV7-9 | - | TGTGCCAGCAGCTTTCAGGGCACAGATACGCAGTATTTT | CASSFQGTDTQYF
15 | TRBJ2-2 | TRBD1 | TRBV11-2 | few | TGTGCCAGCAGCTTAGGGGACAGGAACACCGGGGAGCTGTTTTTT | CASSLGDRNTGELFF
13 | TRBJ2-5 | - | TRBV18 | - | TGTGCCAGCTCAAGGGCCCGACAAGAGACCCAGTACTTC | CASSRARQETQYF
16 | TRBJ2-3 | - | TRBV7-8 | - | TGTGCCAGCAGCTCCCCCTTCTCGGGGGGCACAGATACGCAGTATTTT | CASSSPFSGGTDTQYF
18 | TRBJ2-2 | TRBD2 | TRBV9 | - | TGTGCCAGCACCCCCGGGAGGGTCGCGGGAGCGCGCACCGGGGAGCTGTTTTTT | CASTPGRVAGARTGELFF
15 | TRBJ2-5 | - | TRBV11-2 | once | TGTGCCAGCAGCCGCAATACAGGGCACCAAGAGACCCAGTACTTC | CASSRNTGHQETQYF
14 | TRBJ1-3 | - | TRBV29-1 | once | TGCAGCGCACCGGGACGCCTCTCTGGAAACACCATATATTTT | CSAPGRLSGNTIYF
15 | TRBJ2-7 | TRBD1 | TRBV5-4 | few | TGTGCCAGCAGCCCCGCTGGACAGGGGTCCTACGAGCAGTACTTC | CASSPAGQGSYEQYF
15 | TRBJ1-5 | TRBD1 | TRBV28 | - | TGTGCCAGCAGTTTATATCCAGGGGGGAATCAGCCCCAGCATTTT | CASSLYPGGNQPQHF
19 | TRBJ2-7 | - | TRBV7-9 | - | TGTGCCAGCAGCCCTAGGTCGGCAGAGGAAGGGGTAAGCTCCTACGAGCAGTACTTC | CASSPRSAEEGVSSYEQYF
12 | TRBJ2-1 | - | TRBV9 | few | TGTGCCAGCAGCGCCCGGGATGATGAGCAGTTCTTC | CASSARDDEQFF
15 | TRBJ2-7 | TRBD2 | TRBV4-1 | - | TGCGCCAGCAGCCAGACTCCAGCGGGAACCTACGAGCAGTACTTC | CASSQTPAGTYEQYF